These 2 T cell receptor beta chains share one sample of origin, sequenced in a study of T cell repertoires in cytomegalovirus infection. TCRdb redid the calling of the reads with MiXCR, one entry per CDR3 protein. The sample records around 330,000 distinct CDR3 sequences, 17% being singletons. The sample taken for sequencing was PBMCs. The receptors shown here come from a human donor in good health (CMV status not recorded). Some clones in this sample may be carry-over from other donors' samples.

This clonotype was counted ten times or more. The chain combines TRBV12-3 or TRBV12-4 with TRBJ2-5; no clear D gene. The CDR3 has 13 residues. Trimming pared 6 bases from V and 7 bases from J, leaving 15 bases between. This CDR3 reads CASSPGPVGTQYF. CDR3 nucleotide sequence: TGTGCCAGCAGCCCTGGCCCAGTGGGGACCCAGTACTTC.

Comment on this clonotype: A much larger clone lies one base from this, so it may be a read error. The chain joins TRBV4-1 to TRBJ2-1; 11 bases match TRBD2. The CDR3 length is 18 residues. The germline CDR1 and CDR2 sequences are MGHRA and YSYEKL. The CDR3: CASSPAVTSGVSGNEQCF. The CDR3 DNA reads as TGTGCCAGCAGCCCGGCTGTGACTAGCGGGGTTAGTGGGAATGAGCAGTGCTTC.